This T cell receptor beta chain is drawn from a study of neurological immune-mediated disorders. Study-level points and caveats: Among expanded clones, no CDR3 amino acid sequences were shared across subjects, a pattern suggesting private repertoires in all groups. The greatest degree of TCR clonal expansion was observed in HTLV-1-associated myelopathy, with the lowest in multiple sclerosis, below that of healthy controls.

As for time point: longitudinal time-point 3. PBMCs stored at -80 C, numbering 2 million, were the origin of the unsorted libraries. Ten or more counts support this clonotype. The antigen remains unidentified. The authors made cDNA by 5'RACE with 10-nucleotide random UMIs. MiXCR was run by TCRdb on the 5' RACE reads, yielding one entry per CDR3 protein. This table has roughly 100,000 distinct CDR3 sequences, 10% to 11% appearing once. What was sequenced was PBMCs. The receptor was derived from a female donor with HTLV-1-associated myelopathy (HAM/TSP).

The CDR3 spells CSARKPGGWRTEAFF. In nucleotides, the CDR3 is TGCAGTGCTAGAAAACCTGGGGGATGGAGGACTGAAGCTTTCTTT. The rearrangement uses TRBV20-1 and TRBJ1-1; possible D gene TRBD1, 5 bases. Germline assignment: CDR1 DFQATT and CDR2 SNEGSKA (reference sequence). V was pared by 2 bases and J by 5 bases, with 18 bases between. The CDR3 totals 15 residues.